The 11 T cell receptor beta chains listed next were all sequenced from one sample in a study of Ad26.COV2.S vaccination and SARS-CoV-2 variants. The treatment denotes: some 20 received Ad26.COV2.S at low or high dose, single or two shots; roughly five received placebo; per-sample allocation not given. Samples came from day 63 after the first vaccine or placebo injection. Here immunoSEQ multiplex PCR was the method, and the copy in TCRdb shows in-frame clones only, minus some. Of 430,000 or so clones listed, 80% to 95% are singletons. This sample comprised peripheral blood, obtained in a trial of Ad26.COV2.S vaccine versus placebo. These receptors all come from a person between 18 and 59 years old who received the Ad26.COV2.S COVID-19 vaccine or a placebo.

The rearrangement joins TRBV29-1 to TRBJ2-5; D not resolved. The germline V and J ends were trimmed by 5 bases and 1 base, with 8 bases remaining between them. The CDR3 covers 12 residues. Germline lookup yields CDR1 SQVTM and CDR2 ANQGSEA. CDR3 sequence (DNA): TGCAGCGTTATAAGCATCCAAGAGACCCAGTACTTC. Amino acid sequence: CSVISIQETQYF.

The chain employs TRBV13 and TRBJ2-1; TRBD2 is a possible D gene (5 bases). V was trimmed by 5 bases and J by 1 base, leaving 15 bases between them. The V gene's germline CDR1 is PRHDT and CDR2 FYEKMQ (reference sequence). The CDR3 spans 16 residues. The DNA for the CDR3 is TGTGCCAGCAGCCGTCGGGGTAGCGAATCCTACAATGAGCAGTTCTTC. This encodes CASSRRGSESYNEQFF.

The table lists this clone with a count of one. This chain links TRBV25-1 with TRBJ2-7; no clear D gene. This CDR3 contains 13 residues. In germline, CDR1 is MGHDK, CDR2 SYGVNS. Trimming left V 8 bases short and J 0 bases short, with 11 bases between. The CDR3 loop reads CASHGTSSYEQYF. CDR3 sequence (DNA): TGTGCCAGCCACGGAACGAGCTCCTACGAGCAGTACTTC.

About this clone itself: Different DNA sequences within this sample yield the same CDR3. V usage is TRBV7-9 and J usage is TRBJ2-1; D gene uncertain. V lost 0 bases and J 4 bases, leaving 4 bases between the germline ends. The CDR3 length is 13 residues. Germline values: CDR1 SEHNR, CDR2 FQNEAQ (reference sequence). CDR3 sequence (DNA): TGTGCCAGCAGCTTAGCGGCTTACAATGAGCAGTTCTTC. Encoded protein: CASSLAAYNEQFF.

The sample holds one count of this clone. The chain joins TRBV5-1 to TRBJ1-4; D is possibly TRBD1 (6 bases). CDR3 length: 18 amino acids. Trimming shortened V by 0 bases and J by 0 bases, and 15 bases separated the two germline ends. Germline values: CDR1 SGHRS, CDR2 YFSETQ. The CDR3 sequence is CASSLGTAVSATNEKLFF. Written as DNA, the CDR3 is TGCGCCAGCAGCTTGGGGACAGCCGTTTCTGCAACTAATGAAAAACTGTTTTTT.

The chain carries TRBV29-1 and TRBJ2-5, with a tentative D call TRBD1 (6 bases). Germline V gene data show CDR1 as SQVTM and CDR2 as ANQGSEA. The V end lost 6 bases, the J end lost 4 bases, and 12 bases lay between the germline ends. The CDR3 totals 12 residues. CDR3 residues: CSVADSLETQYF. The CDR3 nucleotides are TGCAGCGTCGCGGACAGCTTAGAGACCCAGTACTTC.

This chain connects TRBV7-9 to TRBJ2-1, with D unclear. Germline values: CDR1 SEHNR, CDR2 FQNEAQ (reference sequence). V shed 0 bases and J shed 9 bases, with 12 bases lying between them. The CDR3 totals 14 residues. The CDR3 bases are TGTGCCAGCAGCTTAGCGGGTCAACTCACTGAGCAGTTCTTC. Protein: CASSLAGQLTEQFF.

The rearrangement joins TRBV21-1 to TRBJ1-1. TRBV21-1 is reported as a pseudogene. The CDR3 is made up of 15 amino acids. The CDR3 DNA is TGTGCCAGCAGCAAAGCTCCGGGAGGGAACACTGAAGCTTTCTTT. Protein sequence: CASSKAPGGNTEAFF.

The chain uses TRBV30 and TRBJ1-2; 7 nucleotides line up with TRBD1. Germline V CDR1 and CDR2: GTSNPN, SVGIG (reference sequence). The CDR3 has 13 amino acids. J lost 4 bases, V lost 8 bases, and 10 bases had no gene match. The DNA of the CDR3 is TGTGCCGCCAACCCGACAGGGACCTATGGCTACACCTTC. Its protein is CAANPTGTYGYTF.

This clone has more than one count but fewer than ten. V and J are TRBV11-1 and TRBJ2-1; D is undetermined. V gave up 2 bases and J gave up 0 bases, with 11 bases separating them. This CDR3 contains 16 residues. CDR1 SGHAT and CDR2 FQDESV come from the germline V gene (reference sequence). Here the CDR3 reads CASSLLPLSSYNEQFF. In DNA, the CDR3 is TGTGCCAGCAGCTTACTGCCGCTGAGCTCCTACAATGAGCAGTTCTTC. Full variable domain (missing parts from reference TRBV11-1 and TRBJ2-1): EAEVAQSPRYKITEKSQAVAFWCDPISGHATLYWYRQILGQGPELLVQFQDESVVDDSQLPKDRFSAERLKGVDSTLKIQPAELGDSAMYLCASSLLPLSSYNEQFFGPGTRLTVL.

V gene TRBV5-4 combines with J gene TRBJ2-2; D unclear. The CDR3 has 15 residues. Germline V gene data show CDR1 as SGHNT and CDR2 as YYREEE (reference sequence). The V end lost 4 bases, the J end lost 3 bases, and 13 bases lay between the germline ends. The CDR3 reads CASSRKDKYTGELFF. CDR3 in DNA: TGTGCCAGCAGCCGTAAAGACAAGTACACCGGGGAGCTGTTTTTT.